These 31 T cell receptor beta chains came from one sample sequenced in a study of OX40 agonist ivuxolimab in advanced cancers. This table comes from immunoSEQ multiplex PCR, and its TCRdb copy is limited to in-frame clones, with some not included. The repertoire holds around 26,000 clones, with 80% to 85% as singletons. The sample was CD4+ or CD8+ T cells sorted from blood, taken in a trial of the OX40 agonist ivuxolimab. These receptors originate from an adult with an advanced solid tumor such as melanoma, head and neck, liver or kidney cancer.

The chain recombines TRBV6-5 with TRBJ2-2; D possibly corresponds to TRBD2 (5 bases). The CDR3 is 14 residues long. V lost 4 bases, J lost 1 base, and 7 bases lay in between. The germline CDR1 and CDR2 sequences are MNHEY and SVGAGI. CDR3 coding DNA: TGTGCCAGCAGTTTTAGCGAGAACACCGGGGAGCTGTTTTTT. Protein: CASSFSENTGELFF.

This chain connects TRBV9 to TRBJ2-3; D call uncertain. CDR3 length equals 13 residues. V shed 3 bases and J shed 2 bases, with 7 bases lying between them. Germline V gene data show CDR1 as SGDLS and CDR2 as YYNGEE. The CDR3: CASSAPATDTQYF. CDR3 DNA sequence: TGTGCCAGCAGCGCCCCAGCCACAGATACGCAGTATTTT.

The chain links TRBV28 to TRBJ2-7; D possibly corresponds to TRBD2 (5 bases). V was shortened by 5 bases and J by 2 bases, with 13 bases between the two germline ends. Germline loops: CDR1 MDHEN, CDR2 SYDVKM. The CDR3 runs to 14 residues. The CDR3 coding sequence is TGTGCCAGCAGTCCAATACTAGAAACCTACGAGCAGTACTTC. As protein: CASSPILETYEQYF.

V usage is TRBV7-9 and J usage is TRBJ2-7; TRBD2 agrees at 13 bases. The V gene end was trimmed by 4 bases and the J gene end by 3 bases; junction bases not matched to a gene: 3. Germline lookup yields CDR1 SEHNR and CDR2 FQNEAQ (reference sequence). This CDR3 spans 15 amino acids. This chain's CDR3 is CASSSGLAGLYEQYF. For the CDR3, the DNA is TGTGCCAGCAGCTCGGGACTAGCGGGACTCTACGAGCAGTACTTC.

This chain connects TRBV5-1 to TRBJ2-5; weak D call: TRBD2 (6 bases). CDR3 size: 14 residues. V was cut by 0 bases and J by 5 bases, with 11 bases left in between. Germline CDR1 SGHRS, CDR2 YFSETQ. As DNA, the CDR3 is TGCGCCAGCAGCTTGGTCCGGGAGAAGGAGACCCAGTACTTC. Protein: CASSLVREKETQYF.

In its sample, this clone is large. J is TRBJ2-7 and V is TRBV4-2; D remains ambiguous. The CDR3 has 13 amino acids. V lost 1 base, J lost 5 bases, and 9 bases lay in between. CDR1 is LGHNA, CDR2 YNFKEQ, per germline. CDR3 amino acids: CASSQATVDEQYF. CDR3 nucleotides: TGTGCCAGCAGCCAAGCTACGGTGGACGAGCAGTACTTC.

This sequence joins TRBV13 and TRBJ2-1; D remains unclear. V lost 3 bases to trimming and J lost 5 bases, with 8 bases between them. This CDR3 region has 13 residues. The V gene's germline CDR1 is PRHDT and CDR2 FYEKMQ (reference sequence). The CDR3 reads CASSLSGNNEQFF. CDR3 DNA sequence: TGTGCCAGCAGCTTGAGTGGGAACAATGAGCAGTTCTTC.

A word on this clone: This CDR3 is also generated by other DNA sequences in the sample. The gene calls are TRBV9 and TRBJ2-1, with 11 bases aligning to TRBD2. CDR3 length equals 15 residues. CDR1 is SGDLS and CDR2 is YYNGEE in the germline V gene. The V and J ends lost 3 bases and 6 bases, in that order; junction bases with no gene match: 5. As DNA, the CDR3 is TGTGCCAGCAGCGCGGGACTAGCGGAGTTCAATGAGCAGTTCTTC. Translating it yields CASSAGLAEFNEQFF.

The chain recombines TRBV9 with TRBJ2-7; D unresolved. Trimming cost V 0 bases and J 3 bases, with 7 bases left between them. CDR1 is SGDLS and CDR2 is YYNGEE in the germline V gene. The CDR3 runs to 13 residues. CDR3 loop: CASSVGPSYEQYF. In DNA form, the CDR3 reads TGTGCCAGCAGCGTAGGACCGAGCTACGAGCAGTACTTC.

This clone turned up a few times. The V gene is TRBV4-2, the J gene TRBJ1-1, with D possibly being TRBD1 (6 bases). Germline lookup yields CDR1 LGHNA and CDR2 YNFKEQ. V was cut by 1 base and J by 4 bases, with 10 bases left in between. This CDR3 contains 14 residues. As DNA, the CDR3 is TGTGCCAGCAGCCAAGTTACAGGGACCACTGAAGCTTTCTTT. Translated, it gives CASSQVTGTTEAFF.

This clone was found a few times. This sequence joins TRBV2 and TRBJ2-2; D is unclear. Between the trimmed V and J ends, which lost 5 bases and 6 bases, there was a span of 4 bases. This CDR3 is built from 11 residues. Germline CDR1 and CDR2: SNHLY and FYNNEI. The CDR3 DNA is TGTGCCAGCAGTCAGTCCGGGGAGCTGTTTTTT. Translation gives CASSQSGELFF.

This clone was seen only a few times. As DNA, the CDR3 is TGCGCCAGCAGCTTGGTGGCGGGAGGCTACGAGCAGTACTTC. Translated: CASSLVAGGYEQYF. The chain recombines TRBV5-1 with TRBJ2-7, with 8 bases that match TRBD2. Germline CDR1 and CDR2: SGHRS and YFSETQ. The CDR3 sequence is 14 residues long. Germline trimming cut 0 bases from V and 3 bases from J; bases unmatched to any gene: 2.

The chain carries TRBV9 and TRBJ2-5; no definite D call. V lost 0 bases and J 4 bases, leaving 10 bases between the germline ends. CDR1 and CDR2 from the germline V gene are SGDLS and YYNGEE. The CDR3 spans 14 residues. The CDR3 region has the DNA TGTGCCAGCAGCGTAGGTTTGGGGTTAGAGACCCAGTACTTC. This gives the protein CASSVGLGLETQYF.

This chain uses TRBV28 with TRBJ1-2, with D perhaps matching TRBD1 (6 bases). Per germline, CDR1 MDHEN and CDR2 SYDVKM. The CDR3 consists of 18 residues. V was pared by 3 bases and J by 6 bases, with 26 bases between. The CDR3 DNA follows: TGTGCCAGCAGTTTTGGGTTATTACATTCAACAGGGATTCATGGCTACACCTTC. This gives the protein CASSFGLLHSTGIHGYTF.

The genes are TRBV7-9 and TRBJ1-1, with 7 bases matching TRBD1. V shed 0 bases, J shed 2 bases, and the junction held 15 bases outside the gene matches. The CDR3 has 19 residues. The germline CDR1 and CDR2 sequences are SEHNR and FQNEAQ (reference sequence). CDR3 protein: CASSLAQTGSVVGNTEAFF. As DNA, the CDR3 is TGTGCCAGCAGCTTAGCGCAGACAGGGTCGGTCGTGGGAAACACTGAAGCTTTCTTT.

This sequence joins TRBV30 and TRBJ1-6; 9 bases agree with TRBD1. The CDR3 contains 15 residues. The V and J ends lost 2 bases and 8 bases, in that order; junction bases with no gene match: 7. Germline V lookup: CDR1 GTSNPN, CDR2 SVGIG (reference sequence). CDR3 in DNA: TGTGCCTGGAGTCAATCGGACAGGGGAGATTCACCCCTCCACTTT. Its translation: CAWSQSDRGDSPLHF.

The chain is built from TRBV9 and TRBJ2-2; D is unresolved. Germline loops: CDR1 SGDLS, CDR2 YYNGEE. The V gene lost 4 bases and the J gene lost 3 bases, with 13 bases spanning the gap. The CDR3 extends over 15 amino acids. The CDR3, as DNA: TGTGCCAGCAGCCTTAGTGGGGTGGACACCGGGGAGCTGTTTTTT. Encoded protein: CASSLSGVDTGELFF.

The CDR3 DNA follows: TGTGTCAGAAGCCTCACTTCTTACCCCAGGACAATTAGGAACACCGGGGAGCTGTTTTTT. It specifies CVRSLTSYPRTIRNTGELFF. V and J are TRBV7-5 and TRBJ2-2; TRBD1 is taken as the D call from the table, unchecked against the DNA. TRBV7-5 is shown as a pseudogene. The CDR3 has 20 residues.

The V gene is TRBV5-4, the J gene TRBJ1-1; no clear D gene. CDR1 and CDR2 from the germline V gene are SGHNT and YYREEE (reference sequence). Trimming removed 3 bases from V and 1 base from J, with 16 bases in between. This CDR3 comprises 16 residues. The CDR3 region is CASSSDLAHQNTEAFF. CDR3 nucleotides: TGTGCCAGCAGCTCCGATCTCGCACACCAGAACACTGAAGCTTTCTTT.

The chain couples TRBV9 to TRBJ1-1; 8 bases match TRBD1. The CDR3 spans 13 residues. The junction had 10 bases not matched to a gene; V was cut back by 4 bases and J by 11 bases. Germline loops: CDR1 SGDLS, CDR2 YYNGEE. Here the CDR3 reads CASSPPDRVVAFF. CDR3 nucleotides: TGTGCCAGCAGCCCACCGGACAGGGTTGTTGCTTTCTTT.

This chain links TRBV27 with TRBJ2-7, with TRBD2 matching 7 bases. The CDR3 has 15 amino acids. Looked up from germline, CDR1 is MNHEY and CDR2 is SMNVEV (reference sequence). Unmatched junction bases numbered 8, after V lost 4 bases and J lost 2 bases. The CDR3 DNA reads TGTGCCAGCAGTTGGAGTTGGAGCGGGGCCTACGAGCAGTACTTC. This encodes CASSWSWSGAYEQYF.

V is TRBV7-8 and J is TRBJ2-2; D may match TRBD1 or TRBD2 (5 bases each). The germline CDR1 and CDR2 sequences are SGHVS and FQNEAQ. V shed 3 bases and J shed 8 bases, with 7 bases lying between them. CDR3 length: 12 amino acids. For the CDR3, the DNA is TGTGCCAGCAGCTTCGGGGCGGGGGAGCTGTTTTTT. As protein: CASSFGAGELFF.

About this clone: At one end the junction does not follow the germline gene, possibly because of a read error. The chain links TRBV11-1 to TRBJ2-3, with D hard to call. This CDR3 comprises 10 residues. Germline assignment: CDR1 SGHAT and CDR2 FQDESV (reference sequence). The CDR3 reads CASSKDTQYF. For the CDR3, the DNA is TGTGCCAGCAGCAAAGATACGCAGTATTTT.

The chain combines TRBV9 with TRBJ2-1; the D is unclear. Per the germline V gene, CDR1 is SGDLS and CDR2 is YYNGEE. Trimming took 4 bases from V and 4 from J, leaving 12 bases between them. CDR3 length equals 14 residues. This CDR3 is CASSPSWGYNEQFF. The CDR3 nucleotides read TGTGCCAGCAGCCCAAGTTGGGGATACAATGAGCAGTTCTTC. Supplemented by reference TRBV9 and TRBJ2-1, the full variable domain reads DSGVTQTPKHLITATGQRVTLRCSPRSGDLSVYWYQQSLDQGLQFLIQYYNGEERAKGNILERFSAQQFPDLHSELNLSSLELGDSALYFCASSPSWGYNEQFFGPGTRLTVL.

The chain employs TRBV15 and TRBJ1-1; 7 bases are a match to TRBD1. Germline V CDR1 and CDR2: LNHNV, YYDKDF (reference sequence). V dropped 3 bases and J dropped 8; count of bases not matched to a gene: 3. The CDR3 is made up of 12 amino acids. The CDR3 sequence is CATSRPTGEAFF. CDR3 DNA: TGTGCCACCAGCAGGCCGACAGGGGAAGCTTTCTTT.

This clone was recorded only once. The chain joins TRBV7-3 to TRBJ1-1; D remains unclear. The length of the CDR3 is 15 residues. V was trimmed by 0 bases and J by 1 base, leaving 9 bases between them. Germline values: CDR1 SGHTA, CDR2 FQGTGA. CDR3 loop: CASSLTGSGNTEAFF. In DNA form, the CDR3 reads TGTGCCAGCAGCTTAACGGGATCTGGGAACACTGAAGCTTTCTTT.

This clone showed up just once. The CDR3 DNA reads as TGTGCCAGCAGCCCCTCCAGGAGTGCAGATCAGCCCCAGCATTTT. This encodes CASSPSRSADQPQHF. The V call is TRBV4-2, the J call TRBJ1-5; D is unresolved. CDR3 length equals 15 residues. Germline V gene lookup returns CDR1 LGHNA and CDR2 YNFKEQ. Trimming shortened V by 4 bases and J by 5 bases, and 15 bases separated the two germline ends.

This chain uses TRBV30 with TRBJ1-1, with D maybe TRBD1 (5 bases). This CDR3 is 15 amino acids long. Germline lookup yields CDR1 GTSNPN and CDR2 SVGIG (reference sequence). Trimming left V 5 bases short and J 4 bases short, with 20 bases between. CDR3 region: CAWDQTEMTATEAFF. The CDR3 DNA follows: TGTGCCTGGGACCAGACAGAGATGACAGCCACTGAAGCTTTCTTT.

In regard to this clone: Other nucleotide sequences in the sample specify the same CDR3. The rearrangement links TRBV19 to TRBJ1-1, with D uncertain. Trimming left V 3 bases short and J 2 bases short, with 7 bases between. The V gene's germline CDR1 is LNHDA and CDR2 SQIVND (reference sequence). The CDR3 is made up of 13 amino acids. CDR3: CASSMALNTEAFF. CDR3 DNA sequence: TGTGCCAGTAGTATGGCCCTCAACACTGAAGCTTTCTTT.

This clone came up a few times. The genes are TRBV19 and TRBJ1-2; D call uncertain. This CDR3 comprises 14 residues. With 3 bases removed from V and 1 base from J, the gap between germline ends came to 9 bases. Germline assignment: CDR1 LNHDA and CDR2 SQIVND (reference sequence). CDR3 loop: CASSMPDYNYGYTF. The CDR3 nucleotides are TGTGCCAGTAGTATGCCCGATTATAACTATGGCTACACCTTC.

This sequence joins TRBV10-1 and TRBJ2-3; 9 bases agree with TRBD2. This CDR3 comprises 18 residues. V trimming: 0 bases; J trimming: 1 base; junction bases outside the gene matches: 8. The germline V gene has CDR1 WNHNN and CDR2 SYGVQD (reference sequence). The CDR3 sequence is CASSESRASGTGTDTQYF. The CDR3 DNA reads as TGCGCCAGCAGTGAGTCGAGGGCTAGCGGGACAGGCACAGATACGCAGTATTTT.